This entry lists 17 T cell receptor beta chains sequenced from one sample in a study of CD8+ T cells in alopecia areata. TCR sequencing used cDNA made by reverse transcription of extracted RNA. Profiled with immunoSEQ multiplex PCR; TCRdb holds only in-frame clones, not every one. The sample holds 200,000 to 250,000 clones, around 57% seen once. Treatment indicated: oral pan-JAK inhibitor, 5-10 mg twice daily. The material sequenced was CD4+ T cells sorted from blood, taken at week 4, from a patient treated with tofacitinib. Source of these receptors: a human donor with alopecia areata.

This clone appeared a single time. The chain joins TRBV2 to TRBJ2-1; 8 bases are a match to TRBD1. V lost 6 bases to trimming and J lost 6 bases; unmatched junction nucleotides: 10. CDR1 is SNHLY and CDR2 is FYNNEI in the germline V gene. The CDR3 is made up of 15 amino acids. The CDR3 coding sequence is TGTGCCAGCAGCGCTGGACAGGGAAGTTCCAATGAGCAGTTCTTC. It encodes CASSAGQGSSNEQFF.

The chain has TRBV5-1 and TRBJ1-2, with TRBD1 matching over 8 bases. Per the germline V gene, CDR1 is SGHRS and CDR2 is YFSETQ. This CDR3 is 15 amino acids long. With 3 bases clipped from V and 4 bases from J, the junction kept 8 bases outside the gene matches. The CDR3 spells CASSSGQEPVYGYTF. CDR3 coding DNA: TGCGCCAGCAGCTCGGGACAGGAGCCCGTCTATGGCTACACCTTC.

V is TRBV30 and J is TRBJ1-2; D gene uncertain. The germline CDR1 and CDR2 sequences are GTSNPN and SVGIG (reference sequence). The CDR3 totals 14 residues. DNA of the CDR3: TGTGCTTCCCGAGCGGGGATCCGGAACTATGGCTACACCTTC. It specifies CASRAGIRNYGYTF.

CDR3 nucleotides: TGTGCCATCGGATCCAGGACGGACACTGAAGCTTTCTTT. Protein: CAIGSRTDTEAFF. The chain recombines TRBV10-3 with TRBJ1-1; no clear D gene. Germline assignment: CDR1 ENHRY and CDR2 SYGVKD. The CDR3 extends over 13 amino acids. With 8 bases removed from V and 3 bases from J, the gap between germline ends came to 13 bases.

V gene TRBV29-1 combines with J gene TRBJ1-5; no definite D call. The germline V gene encodes CDR1 SQVTM and CDR2 ANQGSEA. This CDR3 is built from 9 residues. V was clipped by 7 bases and J by 5 bases, with 3 bases between them. The CDR3 reads CSGDQPQHF. CDR3 coding DNA: TGCAGCGGGGATCAGCCCCAGCATTTT.

This clone was detected a few times. V and J are TRBV6-1 and TRBJ1-2, with D possibly being TRBD1 (6 bases). The CDR3 is 13 amino acids. Germline assignment: CDR1 MNHNS and CDR2 SASEGT. V was trimmed by 4 bases and J by 7 bases, leaving 13 bases between them. Here the CDR3 reads CASSVYREGGYTF. The CDR3, as DNA: TGTGCCAGCAGTGTATACAGGGAGGGTGGCTACACCTTC.

The rearrangement uses TRBV9 and TRBJ1-5, with D tentatively TRBD1 (6 bases). CDR3 length: 15 residues. Germline V lookup: CDR1 SGDLS, CDR2 YYNGEE. V was trimmed by 4 bases and J by 6 bases, leaving 17 bases between them. CDR3 nucleotide sequence: TGTGCCAGCAGCCCCATCTGGCAGGGGAGTCAGCCCCAGCATTTT. Its translation: CASSPIWQGSQPQHF.

The chain joins TRBV19 to TRBJ2-5, with D unclear. CDR1 LNHDA and CDR2 SQIVND come from the germline V gene (reference sequence). The CDR3 spans 13 residues. With 4 bases removed from V and 6 bases from J, the gap between germline ends came to 12 bases. CDR3 in amino acids: CASSTPWMKTQYF. DNA of the CDR3: TGTGCCAGTAGTACCCCGTGGATGAAGACCCAGTACTTC.

This chain joins TRBV2 and TRBJ1-1; D remains unclear. Trimming removed 3 bases at V and 1 base at J, with 6 bases between. This CDR3 comprises 13 residues. Germline CDR1 reads SNHLY; CDR2 reads FYNNEI. CDR3 DNA sequence: TGTGCCAGCAGTGACGACACGAACACTGAAGCTTTCTTT. Amino acid sequence: CASSDDTNTEAFF.

This chain links TRBV30 with TRBJ1-1, with D possibly TRBD1 on 5 matching bases. The V and J ends lost 4 bases and 1 base respectively, with 19 bases between them. Germline CDR1 GTSNPN, CDR2 SVGIG (reference sequence). The CDR3 extends over 16 amino acids. CDR3 nucleotides: TGTGCCTGGATGAAGAGGAGGGGTCTCGGGAACACTGAAGCTTTCTTT. This sequence encodes CAWMKRRGLGNTEAFF.

This clone was counted only a few times. The rearrangement links TRBV27 to TRBJ1-2; 7 nucleotides line up with TRBD1. V was pared by 5 bases and J by 2 bases, with 5 bases of the junction left unmatched. The CDR3 loop spans 14 amino acids. The germline V gene has CDR1 MNHEY and CDR2 SMNVEV (reference sequence). CDR3 DNA sequence: TGTGCCAGCAGTGGAGGGACAGCCAACTATGGCTACACCTTC. Protein product: CASSGGTANYGYTF.

The genes are TRBV30 and TRBJ1-3, with D possibly TRBD1 on 5 matching bases. V was clipped by 7 bases and J by 4 bases, with 17 bases between them. This CDR3 contains 14 residues. The V gene's germline CDR1 is GTSNPN and CDR2 SVGIG (reference sequence). In DNA form, the CDR3 reads TGTGCCTCCACCCTCGAGGCAGGGGGAAACACCATATATTTT. Translated, it gives CASTLEAGGNTIYF.

This rearrangement joins TRBV25-1 to TRBJ2-5; 11 nucleotides match TRBD2. Losses at the gene ends were 1 base for V and 2 bases for J; bases not matched to a gene: 6. This CDR3 spans 17 amino acids. Germline assignment: CDR1 MGHDK and CDR2 SYGVNS. DNA of the CDR3: TGTGCCAGCAGTGAATGGTCTGGGACTAGCGGTCAAGAGACCCAGTACTTC. Translating gives CASSEWSGTSGQETQYF.

The chain employs TRBV18 and TRBJ2-5; 10 bases are shared with TRBD1. Trimming cost V 3 bases and J 5 bases; bases outside gene matches: 6. CDR1 is KGHSH, CDR2 LQKENI, per germline. CDR3 size: 15 residues. In DNA, the CDR3 is TGTGCCAGCTCACCCGACAGGGGGCGATCGGAGACCCAGTACTTC. Protein sequence: CASSPDRGRSETQYF.

The chain joins TRBV4-3 to TRBJ1-6; D is uncertain. The CDR3 totals 15 residues. The V and J ends lost 0 bases and 7 bases respectively, with 10 bases between them. CDR1 and CDR2 from the germline V gene are LGHNA and YSLEER. The CDR3 reads CASSQDPKGNSPLHF. For the CDR3, the DNA is TGCGCCAGCAGCCAAGATCCGAAAGGGAATTCACCCCTCCACTTT.

The chain couples TRBV2 to TRBJ1-6; the D is unclear. The CDR3 is made up of 11 amino acids. Trimming stripped 0 bases from V and 13 bases from J, with 4 bases between. CDR1 is SNHLY and CDR2 is FYNNEI in the germline V gene. In DNA, the CDR3 is TGTGCCAGCAGTGAAGCGTCGCCCCTCCACTTT. This sequence encodes CASSEASPLHF.

The chain uses TRBV9 and TRBJ2-7; tentatively, D is TRBD2 (5 bases). This CDR3 region has 13 residues. Germline CDR1 is SGDLS and CDR2 is YYNGEE. V lost 1 base and J lost 5, with 10 bases in between. The DNA of the CDR3 is TGTGCCAGCAGCGTATCCCCGAGGGACGAGCAGTACTTC. This translates into CASSVSPRDEQYF.